The clone carrying this TCR beta chain was recorded a few times. Its antigen is unidentified. Use of 60 Vbeta and 13 Jbeta primers characterized the PCR. Sequenced by immunoSEQ multiplex PCR; TCRdb stores in-frame clones only, minus some. Of 100,000 to 150,000 clones listed, about 80% were seen once; the top ten hold under 6%. This specimen belongs to a study of cytomegalovirus exposure and HLA in healthy donors. Study in general: Researchers found that approximately 85% of 350 to 500 genotyped donors fell within the Caucasian-associated ancestry cluster.

Study-level findings and limits: Researchers reportedly found TCR beta sequences accurately predicted most subjects' HLA-A and HLA-B alleles. Most sequenced TCRs were rare (though some public TCRs occurred in many donors).

Healthy bone marrow donors made up the donor group. CDR1 and CDR2 (germline): SGHRS, YFSETQ. The CDR3 is 14 residues long. Trimming removed 1 base at V and 4 bases at J, with 12 bases between. The receptor was derived from a man aged 30 to 39 in good health and CMV-seronegative. The rearrangement joins TRBV5-1 to TRBJ2-7, with a tentative D call TRBD2 (6 bases). Sequenced material: PBMCs. CDR3 bases: TGCGCCAGCAGCTTGAGTGGCGGGGAATACGAGCAGTACTTC. Its protein product is CASSLSGGEYEQYF.